These 25 T cell receptor beta chains originate from one sample sequenced in a study of identical twins. TCRdb passed the 5' RACE reads through MiXCR, listing each CDR3 protein once. The sample lists fewer than 250,000 distinct CDR3 sequences; 6.5% to 9% were seen once. These data were likewise used in another study, on yellow fever vaccine responses in identical twins.

Sequencing was carried out using CD8+ T cells sorted from blood. Every receptor here comes from a woman under 30 in good health.

The sample holds a few counts of this clonotype. The chain uses TRBV5-1 and TRBJ2-7, with 11 bases matching TRBD2. Germline CDR1 and CDR2: SGHRS and YFSETQ. V lost 4 bases, J lost 4 bases, and 10 bases stayed unmatched. The CDR3 length is 16 residues. DNA for the CDR3: TGCGCCAGCAGCCCTACTAGCGGGGGCCCGCCATACGAGCAGTACGTC. As protein: CASSPTSGGPPYEQYV.

The J gene is TRBJ2-7, the V gene TRBV5-5; 10 nucleotides align to TRBD2. The CDR3 covers 14 residues. V lost 7 bases to trimming and J lost 2 bases; unmatched junction nucleotides: 6. The germline V gene encodes CDR1 SGHKS and CDR2 YYEKEE (reference sequence). The CDR3 DNA reads as TGTGCCAGCGCCAAGACTAGCGGGCCCTACGAGCAGTACTTC. It translates to CASAKTSGPYEQYF.

The chain links TRBV25-1 to TRBJ2-7, with D unclear. Germline assignment: CDR1 MGHDK and CDR2 SYGVNS. CDR3 length equals 16 residues. Trimming pared 2 bases from V and 3 bases from J, leaving 17 bases between. The CDR3 nucleotides are TGTGCCAGCAGTGAAGGTGTAGGCCATCCTAGCTACGAGCAGTACTTC. Protein product: CASSEGVGHPSYEQYF.

This clonotype was counted ten times or more. The rearrangement uses TRBV20-1 and TRBJ2-5, with TRBD1 matching 8 bases. The junction had 11 bases not matched to a gene; V was cut back by 6 bases and J by 2 bases. Germline CDR1 DFQATT, CDR2 SNEGSKA (reference sequence). The CDR3 has 15 amino acids. The CDR3 DNA reads TGCAGTGCCAGGGGGCTTTTGACAGTTCAAGAGACCCAGTACTTC. This translates into CSARGLLTVQETQYF.

Only a few counts were recorded for this clonotype. This chain uses TRBV25-1 with TRBJ2-1; D may be TRBD2 (5 bases). Germline V lookup: CDR1 MGHDK, CDR2 SYGVNS. The CDR3 loop spans 13 amino acids. V dropped 3 bases and J dropped 2 bases, with 5 bases sitting between them. CDR3: CASSETTYNEQFF. In nucleotides, the CDR3 is TGTGCCAGCAGTGAGACTACCTACAATGAGCAGTTCTTC.

The J gene is TRBJ2-5, the V gene TRBV7-6; 8 positions match TRBD1. With V trimmed by 5 bases and J by 2 bases, 10 bases remained unmatched. This CDR3 is 16 amino acids long. Germline assignment: CDR1 SGHVS and CDR2 FNYEAQ. The CDR3 DNA reads as TGTGCCAGCAGCCAACGACAGGGGCTGGTACAAGAGACCCAGTACTTC. Translated: CASSQRQGLVQETQYF.

This clonotype was seen ten or more times. This chain connects TRBV29-1 to TRBJ2-7; 10 nucleotides match TRBD1. V shed 2 bases and J 5 bases; nucleotides not matched to a gene: 6. The CDR3 is 14 amino acids. CDR1 and CDR2 from the germline V gene are SQVTM and ANQGSEA. CDR3 protein: CSVEWTGGKNEQYF. The CDR3 DNA reads as TGCAGCGTTGAATGGACAGGGGGTAAAAACGAGCAGTACTTC.

This clonotype was picked up many times. This chain links TRBV11-2 with TRBJ2-1; a weak D match, TRBD1 (5 bases). With 1 base removed from V and 10 bases from J, the gap between germline ends came to 17 bases. Germline-derived CDR1 and CDR2 are SGHAT and FQNNGV. There are 15 residues in the CDR3. CDR3 sequence: CASSLARGVGAEQFF. The CDR3 DNA reads as TGTGCCAGCAGCTTAGCTAGGGGTGTTGGGGCAGAGCAGTTCTTC.

This sequence joins TRBV12-3 or TRBV12-4 and TRBJ1-2; a weak D match, TRBD1 (5 bases). This CDR3 has 16 residues. V shed 6 bases and J shed 8 bases, with 25 bases lying between them. Here the CDR3 reads CASSPTRDPGLSGYTF. The CDR3 nucleotides are TGTGCCAGCAGCCCTACCCGGGACCCAGGGCTTAGCGGCTACACCTTC.

This clonotype was picked up many times. The rearrangement uses TRBV10-3 and TRBJ1-5, with D possibly being TRBD1 (5 bases). The V end lost 2 bases, the J end lost 7 bases, and 12 bases lay between the germline ends. The germline V gene encodes CDR1 ENHRY and CDR2 SYGVKD. The CDR3 consists of 14 residues. DNA for the CDR3: TGTGCCATCAGTGAGGAGGGGTTACAACAGCCCCAGCATTTT. This encodes CAISEEGLQQPQHF.

The rearrangement joins TRBV4-1 to TRBJ2-5, with D perhaps TRBD2 (5 bases). V lost 6 bases and J 5 bases, leaving 19 bases between the germline ends. This CDR3 is built from 15 residues. Germline V gene lookup returns CDR1 MGHRA and CDR2 YSYEKL. CDR3 amino acids: CASSDEQSGEETQYF. Here the CDR3 DNA reads TGCGCCAGCAGTGATGAACAGAGCGGAGAGGAGACCCAGTACTTC.

Only a few counts were recorded for this clonotype. This sequence joins TRBV12-3 or TRBV12-4 and TRBJ2-3; D remains unclear. V was cut by 8 bases and J by 7 bases, with 7 bases left in between. This CDR3 spans 10 amino acids. The CDR3 reads CASGDHTQYF. CDR3 nucleotides: TGTGCCAGCGGAGACCATACGCAGTATTTT.

The chain recombines TRBV20-1 with TRBJ2-1, with a tentative D call TRBD1 (5 bases). This CDR3 contains 13 residues. CDR1 is DFQATT, CDR2 SNEGSKA, per germline (reference sequence). The V and J ends lost 6 bases and 10 bases respectively, with 19 bases between them. The CDR3 DNA is TGCAGTGCAAGGGAACAATATTCAGGGGAGCAGTTCTTC. Its protein product is CSAREQYSGEQFF.

The chain is built from TRBV6-1 and TRBJ2-1; D tentatively reads TRBD1 or TRBD2 (6 bases each). CDR3 length equals 16 residues. Germline values: CDR1 MNHNS, CDR2 SASEGT. The V and J ends lost 7 bases and 2 bases respectively, with 18 bases between them. The DNA of the CDR3 is TGTGCCAGCACCCCTGGGGTAGGGGGGCCCTACAATGAGCAGTTCTTC. Translating it yields CASTPGVGGPYNEQFF.

This clonotype has at least ten counts. The CDR3 region is CSARETRTTDTQYF. For the CDR3, the DNA is TGCAGTGCTAGAGAGACTAGAACCACAGATACGCAGTATTTT. V gene TRBV20-1 combines with J gene TRBJ2-3, with D possibly being TRBD2 (6 bases). CDR1 is DFQATT and CDR2 is SNEGSKA in the germline V gene (reference sequence). This CDR3 has 14 residues. With 0 bases removed from V and 2 bases from J, the gap between germline ends came to 9 bases.

The J gene is TRBJ2-1, the V gene TRBV3-1; unclear D gene. Germline CDR1 reads LGHDT; CDR2 reads YNNKEL (reference sequence). This CDR3 has 14 amino acids. The V gene lost 1 base and the J gene lost 4 bases, with 8 bases spanning the gap. CDR3 loop: CASSQGPTYNEQFF. CDR3 bases: TGTGCCAGCAGCCAAGGGCCTACTTACAATGAGCAGTTCTTC.

This clonotype was detected a few times. The chain recombines TRBV20-1 with TRBJ2-2, with D tentatively TRBD2 (6 bases). This CDR3 region has 15 residues. V lost 6 bases and J 0 bases, leaving 14 bases between the germline ends. The V gene's germline CDR1 is DFQATT and CDR2 SNEGSKA (reference sequence). CDR3 nucleotide sequence: TGCAGTGCCGCGGTGGGGGGTTCGAACACCGGGGAGCTGTTTTTT. Its translation is CSAAVGGSNTGELFF.

This clonotype was seen ten or more times. The chain links TRBV21-1 to TRBJ2-5; the D call in the table, TRBD2, was not verified against the DNA. TRBV21-1 is a listed pseudogene. The CDR3 sequence is 12 residues long. The CDR3 protein is CAFAGELETQYF. The CDR3 coding sequence is TGTGCTTTCGCGGGAGAGCTAGAGACCCAGTACTTC.

This clonotype came up many times. The J gene is TRBJ2-1, the V gene TRBV7-6, with D possibly being TRBD1 (5 bases). V lost 5 bases and J lost 12, with 20 bases in between. Germline V gene sequence: CDR1 SGHVS, CDR2 FNYEAQ. The CDR3 sequence is 14 residues long. CDR3 in DNA: TGTGCCAGCAGCCCGGACAACGCTCGACAAGGGCAGTTCTTC. It specifies CASSPDNARQGQFF.

This sequence joins TRBV10-2 and TRBJ2-7, with 10 positions matching TRBD2. Losses at the gene ends were 9 bases for V and 3 bases for J; bases not matched to a gene: 5. Germline assignment: CDR1 WSHSY and CDR2 SAAADI. The CDR3 sequence is 13 residues long. The CDR3 region has the DNA TGCGCCAGTACTAGCGGGGACAGCTACGAGCAGTACGTC. It yields the protein CASTSGDSYEQYV.

The chain couples TRBV5-1 to TRBJ2-2, with 9 positions matching TRBD1. Germline CDR1 reads SGHRS; CDR2 reads YFSETQ. There are 18 residues in the CDR3. Trimming at V came to 4 bases and at J to 7 bases, leaving 17 bases not matched to a gene. The DNA of the CDR3 is TGCGCCAGCAGCAAGAACCGGGACAGGGTTGGGGACAGCGGGGAGCTGTTTTTT. Amino acids: CASSKNRDRVGDSGELFF.

This clonotype was counted ten times or more. The genes are TRBV9 and TRBJ2-1, with 9 nucleotides matching TRBD2. CDR3 length: 18 amino acids. The ends lost 1 base at V and 0 bases at J; junction bases unmatched: 8. In germline, CDR1 is SGDLS, CDR2 YYNGEE. The CDR3 nucleotides read TGTGCCAGCAGCGTAAGTCGGCTAGCGGGGAACTCCTACAATGAGCAGTTCTTC. Its translation: CASSVSRLAGNSYNEQFF.

The sample holds many counts of this clonotype. This chain connects TRBV12-3 or TRBV12-4 to TRBJ1-2; tentative D call: TRBD1 (6 bases). The ends were cut back, 2 bases at V and 6 bases at J, with 16 bases in the middle. The CDR3 has 15 amino acids. The CDR3: CASSLYGRGGDGYTF. For the CDR3, the DNA is TGTGCCAGCAGTTTATACGGCAGGGGAGGCGATGGCTACACCTTC.

This clonotype was counted many times. V is TRBV12-3 or TRBV12-4 and J is TRBJ1-5; the match to TRBD1 covers 7 bases. V lost 7 bases, J lost 6 bases, and 3 bases stayed unmatched. This CDR3 comprises 12 residues. CDR3 nucleotide sequence: TGTGCCAGCACTTCAGGGGGTCAGCCCCAGCATTTT. This gives the protein CASTSGGQPQHF.

This clonotype was found a few times. The chain has TRBV4-1 and TRBJ2-6; D is unclear. CDR3 length equals 16 residues. V gave up 1 base and J gave up 4 bases, with 11 bases separating them. Germline-derived CDR1 and CDR2 are MGHRA and YSYEKL. CDR3 residues: CASSQVSGSGANVLTF. The DNA of the CDR3 is TGCGCCAGCAGCCAAGTTTCCGGGTCCGGGGCCAACGTCCTGACTTTC.